These T cell receptor beta chains were read from a single sample in a study of T-cell memory formation after mild COVID-19. TCRdb used MiXCR to reprocess the 5' RACE reads, holding one entry per CDR3 protein. The sample gives some 450,000 distinct CDR3 sequences, 20% of which show up once; approximately 8.1% is in the top ten. The sequencing sample was made of PBMCs or a T cell subset sorted from them (not recorded which). These receptor sequences come from an adult woman who had mild COVID-19 (a few samples of this study predate the infection). Cell type and time point are not known. The CDR3 runs from the conserved cysteine through the conserved F or W.

V gene,CDR3 length,CDR3 protein
TRBV11-2,16,CASSLVTSGPRVEQFF
TRBV20-1,12,CSASQPNTEAFF
TRBV6-5,16,CASSYVSGGGTDTQYF
TRBV20-1,13,CSARTDMNTEAFF
TRBV12-3/TRBV12-4,14,CASSLVAGMRTQYF
TRBV19,15,CATTSGLAGYNEQFF
TRBV12-3/TRBV12-4,14,CASSLAVRGSGYTF
TRBV25-1,18,CASSGDAGSGRGTDTQYF
TRBV6-5,15,CASSHRTSGVNEQFF
TRBV3-1,15,CASSGRRGQINEQFF
TRBV2,14,CASSETGGRSPLHF
TRBV20-1,13,CSAGGDRNQPQHF
TRBV20-1,14,CSARSTSGTDTQYF
TRBV2,14,CARRTSGSTDTQYF
TRBV12-3/TRBV12-4,15,CASIETRDTFTEAFF
TRBV6-1,14,CAESSGSYTGELFF
TRBV9,13,CASSTGTGTEAFF
TRBV3-1,16,CASSQQSLRGWTEAFF
TRBV12-3/TRBV12-4,15,CASIPPPSGSHEQYF
TRBV20-1,12,CSAREGTDTQYF
TRBV5-6,17,CASSSYRYDTLNEKLFF
TRBV20-1,11,CSARGNRALEF
TRBV13,15,CASSLSGQGENTIYF
TRBV20-1,13,CSATLGGQETQYF
TRBV2,14,CASSVGTAYNEQFF
TRBV7-2,12,CASSFSWETQYF
TRBV5-1,15,CASSLRDSLYTEAFF
TRBV29-1,14,CSVADSPYQETQYF
TRBV2,12,CASVKGGYTQYF
TRBV12-3/TRBV12-4,12,CASSPDRNEQYF
TRBV7-9,14,CASSKTSGQETQYF
TRBV20-1,15,CSARDLRGSQETQYF
TRBV29-1,12,CSVAGNNSPLHF
TRBV7-9,17,CASPPPEGHNFAYEQYF
TRBV18,13,CASSRTGIQPQHF
TRBV12-3/TRBV12-4,14,CASTLGRFRDTQYF
TRBV7-9,13,CASSFPVQETQYF
TRBV12-3/TRBV12-4,16,CASSFFGLDTSWEQYF
TRBV6-5,14,CASTMRAGPGELFF
TRBV29-1,13,CSVVRAGLNEQFF
TRBV6-6,16,CASSTRALGLAYEQYF
TRBV7-9,16,CASSPGTSGTADTQYF
TRBV7-9,12,CASSGSGNTIYF
TRBV5-5,16,CASSPWWRIQGGEQYF
TRBV29-1,14,CSVEDWSGGETQYF
TRBV3-1,12,CARGLETYEQYF
TRBV6-5,14,CATRETQRNTEAFF
TRBV7-3,15,CASSSLETGKNEQFF
TRBV20-1,21,CSARDPHGTSGRFHSTDTQYF